The entry that follows covers one T cell receptor (beta chain) sequence. This record belongs to a study of OX40 agonist ivuxolimab in advanced cancers. Overall study: Enrolled patients in dose escalation had cancers that were hepatocellular carcinoma, melanoma, renal cell or head and neck cancer.

The repertoire was sequenced with immunoSEQ multiplex PCR; TCRdb's copy has only in-frame clones and lacks some. This sample has roughly 34,000 clones, with over 90% found just once. The receptor comes from an adult with an advanced solid tumor such as melanoma, head and neck, liver or kidney cancer. This specimen was CD4+ or CD8+ T cells sorted from blood, taken in a trial of the OX40 agonist ivuxolimab.

CDR3 protein: CASAAGTSEYTGELFF. CDR3 sequence (DNA): TGCGCCAGCGCGGCCGGGACTAGCGAGTACACCGGGGAGCTGTTTTTT. The genes are TRBV10-1 and TRBJ2-2; 10 nucleotides line up with TRBD2. The CDR3 totals 16 residues. Unmatched junction bases numbered 9, after V lost 8 bases and J lost 3 bases. The germline gives CDR1 WNHNN, CDR2 SYGVQD (reference sequence).